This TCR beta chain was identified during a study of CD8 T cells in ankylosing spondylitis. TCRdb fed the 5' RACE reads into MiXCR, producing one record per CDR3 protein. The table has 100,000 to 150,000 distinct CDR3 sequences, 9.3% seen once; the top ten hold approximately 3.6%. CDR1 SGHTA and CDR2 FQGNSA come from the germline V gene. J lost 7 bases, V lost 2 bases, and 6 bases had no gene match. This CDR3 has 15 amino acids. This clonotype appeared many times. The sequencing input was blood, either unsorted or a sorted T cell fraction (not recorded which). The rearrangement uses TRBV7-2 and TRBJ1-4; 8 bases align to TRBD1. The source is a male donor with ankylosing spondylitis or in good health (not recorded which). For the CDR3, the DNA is TGTGCCAGCAGCTTAAACCCAGGGGGCCTTGAAAAACTGTTTTTT. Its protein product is CASSLNPGGLEKLFF.